A single sample gave rise to the 5 T cell receptor beta chains below, sequenced in a study of T cells in Graves' hyperthyroidism and ophthalmopathy. Amplified TCR beta CDR3 regions came from RNA transcripts. When the TCR CDR3 underwent first-round RT-PCR, the HTBI primer set was used. TCRdb processed the multiplex PCR reads anew with MiXCR; each CDR3 protein has one entry. The sample yields about 570,000 distinct CDR3 sequences, about 45% seen once. The sample comprised peripheral blood or thyroid tissue (not recorded which). The receptors were sampled from an adult woman with Graves' disease, either hyperthyroidism or ophthalmopathy (not recorded which).

Many counts were recorded for this clonotype. The rearrangement uses TRBV7-9 and TRBJ1-1; D is unclear. Trimming cost V 0 bases and J 4 bases, with 15 bases left between them. The CDR3 sequence is 16 residues long. The germline V gene encodes CDR1 SEHNR and CDR2 FQNEAQ (reference sequence). The CDR3 nucleotides are TGTGCCAGCAGCTTAGCGTCGAGTCGAATAGGCACTGAAGCTTTCTTT. Protein: CASSLASSRIGTEAFF.

The chain employs TRBV20-1 and TRBJ1-2; D perhaps matches TRBD1 (6 bases). The germline gives CDR1 DFQATT, CDR2 SNEGSKA (reference sequence). Trimming left V 3 bases short and J 7 bases short, with 12 bases between. The CDR3 totals 12 residues. CDR3 loop: CSASRGLGGYTF. CDR3 nucleotides: TGCAGTGCTAGCAGGGGATTAGGTGGCTACACCTTC.

This clonotype was recorded many times. DNA for the CDR3: TGTGCCAGCAGCCGGACAGGGGTACGTGAAAAACTGTTTTTT. It yields the protein CASSRTGVREKLFF. This sequence joins TRBV28 and TRBJ1-4; 9 bases map to TRBD1. The CDR3 consists of 14 residues. Losses at the gene ends were 6 bases for V and 7 bases for J; bases not matched to a gene: 6. Germline CDR1 and CDR2: MDHEN and SYDVKM.

This clonotype was observed a few times. The rearrangement uses TRBV10-3 and TRBJ2-5; 7 positions agree with TRBD1. Germline V gene data show CDR1 as ENHRY and CDR2 as SYGVKD. Trimming removed 0 bases from V and 3 bases from J; junction bases left unmatched: 1. The CDR3 has 14 amino acids. The CDR3 DNA follows: TGTGCCATCAGTGAGTCGACAGGGAAAGAGACCCAGTACTTC. Its translation: CAISESTGKETQYF.

In its sample, this clonotype was seen many times. The V gene is TRBV7-9, the J gene TRBJ2-7; D remains ambiguous. The CDR3 contains 14 residues. From germline, CDR1 is SEHNR and CDR2 FQNEAQ (reference sequence). Trimming removed 5 bases at V and 2 bases at J, with 13 bases between. CDR3 nucleotides: TGTGCCAGCAGCCCCGCGGATCTCACCTACGAGCAGTACTTC. Translation gives CASSPADLTYEQYF.